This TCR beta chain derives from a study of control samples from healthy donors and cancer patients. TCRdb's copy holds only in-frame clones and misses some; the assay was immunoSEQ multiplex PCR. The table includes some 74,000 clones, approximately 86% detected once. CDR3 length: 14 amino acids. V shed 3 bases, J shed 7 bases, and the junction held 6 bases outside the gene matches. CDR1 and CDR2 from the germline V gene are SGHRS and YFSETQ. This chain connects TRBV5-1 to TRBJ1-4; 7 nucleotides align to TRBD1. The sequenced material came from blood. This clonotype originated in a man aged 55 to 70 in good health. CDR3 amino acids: CASSSQGYREKLFF. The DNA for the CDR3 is TGCGCCAGCAGCTCACAGGGGTATCGTGAAAAACTGTTTTTT.